This passage covers 21 T cell receptor beta chains from one sample sequenced in a study of cytomegalovirus exposure and HLA in healthy donors. Vbeta (60) and Jbeta (13) primers were used in the PCR. Only in-frame clones appear in the TCRdb table, and some are missing; sequencing was by immunoSEQ multiplex PCR. The sample lists some 190,000 clones, about four fifths occurring once. Sample: PBMCs. The receptors originated from a female donor in good health and CMV-seronegative.

CDR3 sequence: CASSPGRNEQYF. As DNA, the CDR3 is TGTGCCAGCAGCCCAGGGCGGAACGAGCAGTACTTC. The gene calls are TRBV27 and TRBJ2-5, with D perhaps TRBD1 (5 bases). The DNA end is a closer match to TRBJ2-7, so the J assignment may be wrong. Germline CDR1 reads MNHEY; CDR2 reads SMNVEV (reference sequence). The CDR3 is made up of 12 amino acids.

The V call is TRBV7-9, the J call TRBJ2-7; TRBD2 aligns across 9 bases. The CDR3 has 15 amino acids. The trim removed 0 bases at V and 4 bases at J, leaving 4 bases unmatched. Germline V CDR1 and CDR2: SEHNR, FQNEAQ (reference sequence). This CDR3 is CASSLAALAGYEQYF. CDR3 DNA: TGTGCCAGCAGCTTAGCGGCTCTAGCGGGGTACGAGCAGTACTTC.

This chain joins TRBV6-6 and TRBJ2-7, with D perhaps TRBD1 (6 bases). The CDR3 runs to 13 residues. Germline values: CDR1 MNHNY, CDR2 SVGAGI (reference sequence). With 4 bases removed from V and 3 bases from J, the gap between germline ends came to 10 bases. CDR3 DNA: TGTGCCAGCAGTTCCGGGACATTCTACGAGCAGTACTTC. Residues: CASSSGTFYEQYF.

The J gene is TRBJ2-7, the V gene TRBV7-9; 13 nucleotides line up with TRBD2. This CDR3 region has 14 residues. With 5 bases clipped from V and 6 bases from J, the junction kept 4 bases outside the gene matches. The germline V gene has CDR1 SEHNR and CDR2 FQNEAQ (reference sequence). CDR3 sequence reads: CASSRGTSGTEQYF. The CDR3 DNA reads TGTGCCAGCAGCCGGGGGACTAGCGGGACCGAGCAGTACTTC. Using reference TRBV7-9 and TRBJ2-7 for the parts outside the CDR3, the full variable domain is DTGVSQNPRHKITKRGQNVTFRCDPISEHNRLYWYRQTLGQGPEFLTYFQNEAQLEKSRLLSDRFSAERPKGSFSTLEIQRTEQGDSAMYLCASSRGTSGTEQYFGPGTRLTVT.

The sample holds a few counts of this clone. This chain links TRBV6-6 with TRBJ1-4, with 9 bases fitting TRBD1. This CDR3 has 16 amino acids. The germline V gene encodes CDR1 MNHNY and CDR2 SVGAGI (reference sequence). After removal of 5 bases from V and 8 bases from J, the junction contained 12 bases not matched to a gene. The CDR3 spells CASSATPGQGGEKLFF. In nucleotides, the CDR3 is TGTGCCAGCAGTGCTACCCCGGGACAGGGCGGGGAAAAACTGTTTTTT.

This clone was recorded only once. The chain combines TRBV4-2 with TRBJ1-5; 8 bases map to TRBD1. The V gene end was trimmed by 6 bases and the J gene end by 4 bases; junction bases not matched to a gene: 8. The CDR3 totals 15 residues. The germline CDR1 and CDR2 sequences are LGHNA and YNFKEQ. CDR3 amino acids: CASREADRANQPQHF. The CDR3 nucleotides read TGTGCCAGCAGGGAGGCGGACAGGGCTAATCAGCCCCAGCATTTT.

The chain joins TRBV6-1 to TRBJ1-1, with D possibly TRBD1 on 6 matching bases. Trimming left V 6 bases short and J 2 bases short, with 13 bases between. The CDR3 contains 14 residues. The germline V gene has CDR1 MNHNS and CDR2 SASEGT. The CDR3 sequence: CASSIGGLNTEAFF. In DNA, the CDR3 is TGTGCCAGCAGCATAGGGGGTCTAAACACTGAAGCTTTCTTT.

This clone was seen once. The chain links TRBV30 to TRBJ1-3, with 7 bases that match TRBD1. The CDR3 is made up of 13 amino acids. Per the germline V gene, CDR1 is GTSNPN and CDR2 is SVGIG (reference sequence). The ends lost 2 bases at V and 5 bases at J; junction bases unmatched: 3. The CDR3 DNA is TGTGCCTGGAGTTCAGGGGGGAGAAACACCATATATTTT. It yields the protein CAWSSGGRNTIYF. The whole variable domain, remainder taken from reference TRBV30 and TRBJ1-3, is SQTIHQWPATLVQPVGSPLSLECTVEGTSNPNLYWYRQAAGRGLQLLFYSVGIGQISSEVPQNLSASRPQDRQFILSSKKLLLSDSGFYLCAWSSGGRNTIYFGEGSWLTVV.

This chain connects TRBV30 to TRBJ2-2, with unresolved D. V dropped 0 bases and J dropped 6 bases, with 17 bases sitting between them. CDR1 and CDR2 from the germline V gene are GTSNPN and SVGIG (reference sequence). The CDR3 covers 16 residues. CDR3 sequence (DNA): TGTGCCTGGAGTGTAGAGTCACAGTTTTTCGCCGGGGAGCTGTTTTTT. Translation: CAWSVESQFFAGELFF.

This chain connects TRBV7-2 to TRBJ2-7; 8 bases align to TRBD2. The trim removed 1 base at V and 10 bases at J, leaving 12 bases unmatched. Looked up from germline, CDR1 is SGHTA and CDR2 is FQGNSA. CDR3 size: 15 residues. The CDR3 sequence is CASSLVSSRGGNQYF. In DNA, the CDR3 is TGTGCCAGCAGCTTAGTTTCGTCTCGGGGGGGGAACCAGTACTTC.

V is TRBV2 and J is TRBJ1-2; D perhaps matches TRBD1 (5 bases). This CDR3 comprises 15 residues. Trimming removed 6 bases from V and 4 bases from J, with 18 bases in between. Germline-derived CDR1 and CDR2 are SNHLY and FYNNEI. As DNA, the CDR3 is TGTGCCAGCAGGGCCCTCCCCGGGGGATCCTATGGCTACACCTTC. It specifies CASRALPGGSYGYTF.

This chain uses TRBV6-1 with TRBJ1-2, with D possibly TRBD1 on 6 matching bases. The ends were cut back, 7 bases at V and 1 base at J, with 10 bases in the middle. The CDR3 extends over 13 amino acids. Germline V gene sequence: CDR1 MNHNS, CDR2 SASEGT. The CDR3, as DNA: TGTGCCAGCAAGATACAGGGTAACTATGGCTACACCTTC. It translates to CASKIQGNYGYTF.

This chain connects TRBV5-1 to TRBJ1-3, with D possibly being TRBD1 (6 bases). The germline V and J ends were trimmed by 0 bases and 4 bases, with 8 bases remaining between them. CDR3 length equals 14 residues. Germline V gene lookup returns CDR1 SGHRS and CDR2 YFSETQ. This chain's CDR3 is CASSLDREGNTIYF. CDR3 DNA: TGCGCCAGCAGCTTGGACAGGGAAGGAAACACCATATATTTT.

The chain couples TRBV2 to TRBJ1-2, with a weak D call TRBD1 (5 bases). The V gene's germline CDR1 is SNHLY and CDR2 FYNNEI. This CDR3 region has 15 residues. V was pared by 2 bases and J by 6 bases, with 16 bases between. The CDR3 sequence is CASSERLLLGHGYTF. The CDR3 DNA follows: TGTGCCAGCAGTGAACGACTTCTATTGGGGCATGGCTACACCTTC.

V is TRBV19 and J is TRBJ2-6, with a possible D match to TRBD2 (5 bases). V was shortened by 3 bases and J by 1 base, with 7 bases between the two germline ends. The CDR3 runs 15 residues. Looked up from germline, CDR1 is LNHDA and CDR2 is SQIVND (reference sequence). CDR3: CASSMSGSGANVLTF. CDR3 nucleotides: TGTGCCAGTAGTATGTCGGGGTCTGGGGCCAACGTCCTGACTTTC.

The chain links TRBV29-1 to TRBJ1-2; D may be TRBD1 (5 bases). The CDR3 length is 15 residues. Germline-derived CDR1 and CDR2 are SQVTM and ANQGSEA. V dropped 1 base and J dropped 1 base, with 13 bases sitting between them. CDR3: CSVEGGREVNYGYTF. CDR3 nucleotide sequence: TGCAGCGTTGAAGGGGGCAGGGAGGTTAACTATGGCTACACCTTC.

V is TRBV7-3 and J is TRBJ2-3, with 8 nucleotides matching TRBD1. Trimming cost V 4 bases and J 0 bases; bases outside gene matches: 9. Germline CDR1 SGHTA, CDR2 FQGTGA. The CDR3 is 17 amino acids. The CDR3 loop reads CASSSHGTGLSTDTQYF. CDR3 sequence (DNA): TGTGCCAGCAGCTCTCACGGGACAGGCTTAAGCACAGATACGCAGTATTTT. The entire variable domain, with the rest obtained from reference TRBV7-3 and TRBJ2-3, is as follows: GAGVSQTPSNKVTEKGKYVELRCDPISGHTALYWYRQSLGQGPEFLIYFQGTGAADDSGLPNDRFFAVRPEGSVSTLKIQRTERGDSAVYLCASSSHGTGLSTDTQYFGPGTRLTVL.

The V call is TRBV5-1, the J call TRBJ2-7; 7 nucleotides align to TRBD1. The V gene end was trimmed by 4 bases and the J gene end by 6 bases; junction bases not matched to a gene: 10. CDR3 size: 14 residues. The germline V gene has CDR1 SGHRS and CDR2 YFSETQ. CDR3 residues: CASSIQTGWSEQYF. DNA for the CDR3: TGCGCCAGCAGCATCCAGACAGGGTGGTCCGAGCAGTACTTC.

The rearrangement uses TRBV5-1 and TRBJ2-3; D may be TRBD1 (6 bases). Germline V gene sequence: CDR1 SGHRS, CDR2 YFSETQ. V was pared by 3 bases and J by 0 bases, with 14 bases between. The CDR3 totals 16 residues. The CDR3 protein is CASSSQGSPSTDTQYF. As DNA, the CDR3 is TGCGCCAGCAGCTCGCAGGGGTCCCCTAGCACAGATACGCAGTATTTT.

This clone was recorded only once. The chain links TRBV7-9 to TRBJ1-4; 7 nucleotides agree with TRBD1. V lost 4 bases and J lost 3; bases outside the gene matches: 5. The germline gives CDR1 SEHNR, CDR2 FQNEAQ (reference sequence). This CDR3 comprises 15 residues. The CDR3: CASSWRQGANEKLFF. The DNA for the CDR3 is TGTGCCAGCAGCTGGAGACAGGGAGCTAATGAAAAACTGTTTTTT.

The chain carries TRBV9 and TRBJ2-1, with 8 bases identical to TRBD2. Germline loops: CDR1 SGDLS, CDR2 YYNGEE. With V trimmed by 3 bases and J by 6 bases, 8 bases remained unmatched. This CDR3 contains 15 residues. The CDR3 DNA follows: TGTGCCAGCAGCGCCTCCGGGACTAGAGGCAATGAGCAGTTCTTC. Translating gives CASSASGTRGNEQFF.